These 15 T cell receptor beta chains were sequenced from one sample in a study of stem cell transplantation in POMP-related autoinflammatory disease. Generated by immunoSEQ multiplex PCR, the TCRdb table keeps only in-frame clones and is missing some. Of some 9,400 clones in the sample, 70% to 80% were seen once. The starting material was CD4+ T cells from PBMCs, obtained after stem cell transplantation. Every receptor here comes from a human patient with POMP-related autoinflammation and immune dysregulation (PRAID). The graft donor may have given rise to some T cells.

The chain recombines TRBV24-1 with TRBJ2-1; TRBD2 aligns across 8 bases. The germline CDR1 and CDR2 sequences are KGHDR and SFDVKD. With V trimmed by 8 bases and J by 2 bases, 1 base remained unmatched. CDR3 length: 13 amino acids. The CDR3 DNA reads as TGTGCCACCATTAGCGGGGCCTACAATGAGCAGTTCTTC. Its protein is CATISGAYNEQFF.

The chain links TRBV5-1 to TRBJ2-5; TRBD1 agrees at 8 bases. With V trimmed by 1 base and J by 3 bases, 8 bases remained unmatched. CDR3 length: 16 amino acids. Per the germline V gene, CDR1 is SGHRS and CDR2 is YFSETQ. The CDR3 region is CASSLSGTGTEETQYF. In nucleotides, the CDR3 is TGCGCCAGCAGCTTGTCTGGGACAGGTACGGAAGAGACCCAGTACTTC.

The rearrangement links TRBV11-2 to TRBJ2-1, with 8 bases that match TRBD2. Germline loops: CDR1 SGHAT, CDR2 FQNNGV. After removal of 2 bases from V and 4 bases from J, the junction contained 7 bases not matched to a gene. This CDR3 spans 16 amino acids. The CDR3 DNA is TGTGCCAGCAGCTTATTTAGCGGGACGGGTTACAATGAGCAGTTCTTC. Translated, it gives CASSLFSGTGYNEQFF.

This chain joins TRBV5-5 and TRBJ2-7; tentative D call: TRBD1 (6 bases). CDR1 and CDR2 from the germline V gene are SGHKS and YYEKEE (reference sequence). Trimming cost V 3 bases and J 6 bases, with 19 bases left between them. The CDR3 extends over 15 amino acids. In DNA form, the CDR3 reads TGTGCCAGCAGCTCCGTAAAAGGGGGTTACCGCGAGCAGTACTTC. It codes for CASSSVKGGYREQYF.

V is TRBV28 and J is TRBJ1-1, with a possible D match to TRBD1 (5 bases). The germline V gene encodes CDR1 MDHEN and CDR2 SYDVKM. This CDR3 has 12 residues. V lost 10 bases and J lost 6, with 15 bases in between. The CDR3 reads CAIDSPTSEAFF. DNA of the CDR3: TGTGCCATAGACAGCCCGACGTCTGAAGCTTTCTTT. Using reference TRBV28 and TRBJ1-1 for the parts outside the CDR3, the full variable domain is DVKVTQSSRYLVKRTGEKVFLECVQDMDHENMFWYRQDPGLGLRLIYFSYDVKMKEKGDIPEGYSVSREKKERFSLILESASTNQTSMYLCAIDSPTSEAFFGQGTRLTVV.

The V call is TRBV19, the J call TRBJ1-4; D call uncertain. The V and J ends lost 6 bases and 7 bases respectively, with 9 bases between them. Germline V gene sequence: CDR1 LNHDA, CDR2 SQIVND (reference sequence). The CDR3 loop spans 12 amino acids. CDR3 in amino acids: CASSQWSEKLFF. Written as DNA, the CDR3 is TGTGCCAGTAGCCAATGGAGTGAAAAACTGTTTTTT.

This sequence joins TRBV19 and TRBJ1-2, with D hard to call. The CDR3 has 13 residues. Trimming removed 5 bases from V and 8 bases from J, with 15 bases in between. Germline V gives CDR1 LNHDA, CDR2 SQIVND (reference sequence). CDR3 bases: TGTGCCAGTAGTTCCCAGGCTGCTGGGGGCTACACCTTC. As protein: CASSSQAAGGYTF.

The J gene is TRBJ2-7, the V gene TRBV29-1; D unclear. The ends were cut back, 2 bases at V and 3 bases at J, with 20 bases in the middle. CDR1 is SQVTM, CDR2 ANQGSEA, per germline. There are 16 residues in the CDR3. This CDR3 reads CSVELEGLKGFYEQYF. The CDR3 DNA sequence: TGCAGCGTTGAACTGGAAGGCCTTAAGGGATTCTACGAGCAGTACTTC.

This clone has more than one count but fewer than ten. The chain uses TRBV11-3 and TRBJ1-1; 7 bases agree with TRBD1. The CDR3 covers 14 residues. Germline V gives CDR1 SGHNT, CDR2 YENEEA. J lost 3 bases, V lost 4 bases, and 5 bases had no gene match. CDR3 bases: TGTGCCAGCAGCTCGACAACAGGGGACACTGAAGCTTTCTTT. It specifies CASSSTTGDTEAFF.

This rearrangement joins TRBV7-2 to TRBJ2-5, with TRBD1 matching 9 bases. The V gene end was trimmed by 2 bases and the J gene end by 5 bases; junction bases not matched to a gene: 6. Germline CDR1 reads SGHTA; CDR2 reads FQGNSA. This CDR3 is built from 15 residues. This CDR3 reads CASSLRTGEAETQYF. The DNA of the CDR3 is TGTGCCAGCAGCTTAAGGACAGGGGAGGCCGAGACCCAGTACTTC.

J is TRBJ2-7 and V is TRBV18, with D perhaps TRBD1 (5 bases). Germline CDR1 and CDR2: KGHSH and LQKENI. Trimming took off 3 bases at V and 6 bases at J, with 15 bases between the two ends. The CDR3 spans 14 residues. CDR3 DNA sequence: TGTGCCAGCTCACCGGTCCAGGGTATAAGCGAGCAGTACTTC. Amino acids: CASSPVQGISEQYF.

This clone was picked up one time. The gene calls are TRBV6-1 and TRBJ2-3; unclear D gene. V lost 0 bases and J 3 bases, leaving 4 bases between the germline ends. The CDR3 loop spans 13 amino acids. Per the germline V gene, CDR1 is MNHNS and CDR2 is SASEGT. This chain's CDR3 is CASSEAGTDTQYF. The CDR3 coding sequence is TGTGCCAGCAGTGAAGCGGGAACAGATACGCAGTATTTT.

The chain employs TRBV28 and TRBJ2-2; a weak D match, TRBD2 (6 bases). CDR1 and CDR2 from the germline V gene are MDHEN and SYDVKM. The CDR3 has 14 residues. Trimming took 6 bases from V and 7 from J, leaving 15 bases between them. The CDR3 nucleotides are TGTGCCAGCAGCCCACTCAGTAGCGGCGGGGAGCTGTTTTTT. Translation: CASSPLSSGGELFF.

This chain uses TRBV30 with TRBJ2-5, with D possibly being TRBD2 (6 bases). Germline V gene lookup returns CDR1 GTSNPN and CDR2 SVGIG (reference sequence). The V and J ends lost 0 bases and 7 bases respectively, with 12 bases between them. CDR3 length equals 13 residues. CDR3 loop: CAWSVLISGTQYF. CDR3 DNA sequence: TGTGCCTGGAGTGTACTGATTAGCGGGACCCAGTACTTC. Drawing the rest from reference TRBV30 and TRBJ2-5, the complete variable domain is SQTIHQWPATLVQPVGSPLSLECTVEGTSNPNLYWYRQAAGRGLQLLFYSVGIGQISSEVPQNLSASRPQDRQFILSSKKLLLSDSGFYLCAWSVLISGTQYFGPGTRLLVL.

CDR3 residues: CASSLDSYDNEQFF. In DNA form, the CDR3 reads TGTGCCAGCAGCTTGGACAGTTATGACAATGAGCAGTTCTTC. V gene TRBV6-4 combines with J gene TRBJ2-1; the D gene is possibly TRBD1 (6 bases). Germline CDR1 MRHNA, CDR2 SNTAGT. Trimming took 6 bases from V and 5 from J, leaving 14 bases between them. The length of the CDR3 is 14 residues.